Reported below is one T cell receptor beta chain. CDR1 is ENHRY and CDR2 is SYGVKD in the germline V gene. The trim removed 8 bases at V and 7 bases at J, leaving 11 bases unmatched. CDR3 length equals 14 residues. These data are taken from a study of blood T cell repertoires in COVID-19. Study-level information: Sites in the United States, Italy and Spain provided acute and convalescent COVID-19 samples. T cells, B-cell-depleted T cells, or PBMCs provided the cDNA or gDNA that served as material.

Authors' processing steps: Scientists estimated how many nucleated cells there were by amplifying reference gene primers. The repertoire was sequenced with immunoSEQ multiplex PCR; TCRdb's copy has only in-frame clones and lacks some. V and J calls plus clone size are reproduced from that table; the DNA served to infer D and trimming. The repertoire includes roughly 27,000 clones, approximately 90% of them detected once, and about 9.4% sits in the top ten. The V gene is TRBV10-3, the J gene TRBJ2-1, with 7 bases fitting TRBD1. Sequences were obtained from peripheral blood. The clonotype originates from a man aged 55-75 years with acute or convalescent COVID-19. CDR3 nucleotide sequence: TGTGCCATCCTGGACAGGAGCACGGGGAATGAGCAGTTCTTC. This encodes CAILDRSTGNEQFF.